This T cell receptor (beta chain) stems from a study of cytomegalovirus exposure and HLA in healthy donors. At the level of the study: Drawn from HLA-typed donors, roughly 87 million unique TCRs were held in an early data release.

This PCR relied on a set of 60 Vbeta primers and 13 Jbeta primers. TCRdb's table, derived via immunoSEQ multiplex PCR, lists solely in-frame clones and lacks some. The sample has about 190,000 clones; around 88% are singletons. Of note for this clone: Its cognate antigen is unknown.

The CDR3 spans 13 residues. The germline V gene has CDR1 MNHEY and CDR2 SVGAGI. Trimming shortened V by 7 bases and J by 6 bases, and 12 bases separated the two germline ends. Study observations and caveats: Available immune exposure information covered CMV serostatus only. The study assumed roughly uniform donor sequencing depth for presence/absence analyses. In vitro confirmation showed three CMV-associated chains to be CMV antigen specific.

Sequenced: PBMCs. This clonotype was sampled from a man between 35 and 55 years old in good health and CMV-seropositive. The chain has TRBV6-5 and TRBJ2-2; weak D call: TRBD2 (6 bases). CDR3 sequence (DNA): TGTGCCAGCAAAGAAGGCGGGGCCGGGGAGCTGTTTTTT. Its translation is CASKEGGAGELFF.